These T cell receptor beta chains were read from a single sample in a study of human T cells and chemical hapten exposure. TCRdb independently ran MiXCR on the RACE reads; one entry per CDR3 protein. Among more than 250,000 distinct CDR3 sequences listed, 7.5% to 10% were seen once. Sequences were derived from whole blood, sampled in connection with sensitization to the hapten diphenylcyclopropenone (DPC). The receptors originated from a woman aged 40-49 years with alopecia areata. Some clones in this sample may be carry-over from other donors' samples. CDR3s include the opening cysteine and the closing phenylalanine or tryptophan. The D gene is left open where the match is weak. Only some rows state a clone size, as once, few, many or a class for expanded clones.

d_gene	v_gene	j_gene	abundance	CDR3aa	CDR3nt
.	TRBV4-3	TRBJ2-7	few	CASSHASSSSYEQYF	TGCGCCAGCAGCCATGCCAGCTCCAGCTCCTACGAGCAGTACTTC
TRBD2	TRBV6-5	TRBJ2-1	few	CASSYDGAGSSYNEQFF	TGTGCCAGCAGTTACGACGGAGCGGGGTCCTCCTACAATGAGCAGTTCTTC
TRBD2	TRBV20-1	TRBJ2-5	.	CSAAGLAETLETQYF	TGCAGTGCTGCAGGACTAGCGGAAACTTTAGAGACCCAGTACTTC
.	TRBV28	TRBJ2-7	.	CASSYQGNYEQYF	TGTGCCAGCAGTTATCAGGGTAACTACGAGCAGTACTTC
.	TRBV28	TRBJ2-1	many	CASSSGAYNEQFF	TGTGCCAGCAGCAGCGGCGCCTACAATGAGCAGTTCTTC
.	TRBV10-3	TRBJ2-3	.	CATGQVAPTDTQYF	TGTGCCACCGGCCAAGTGGCGCCCACAGATACGCAGTATTTT
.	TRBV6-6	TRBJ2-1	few	CASSGDPLYNEQFF	TGTGCCAGCAGTGGGGATCCCCTTTACAATGAGCAGTTCTTC
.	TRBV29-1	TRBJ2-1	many	CSVETARADNEQFF	TGCAGCGTTGAAACAGCGCGAGCGGACAATGAGCAGTTCTTC
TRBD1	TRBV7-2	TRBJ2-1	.	CASSEQGWTYNEQFF	TGTGCCAGCAGCGAACAGGGGTGGACCTACAATGAGCAGTTCTTC
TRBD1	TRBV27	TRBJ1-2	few	CASSFSGQGPNYGYTF	TGTGCCAGCAGTTTTTCCGGACAGGGGCCCAACTATGGCTACACCTTC
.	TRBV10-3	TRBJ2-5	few	CAISVKGETQYF	TGTGCCATCAGCGTGAAAGGAGAGACCCAGTACTTC
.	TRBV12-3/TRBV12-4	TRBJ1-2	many	CASTAARSRPSNYGYTF	TGTGCCAGCACCGCCGCAAGGAGCCGCCCCTCTAACTATGGCTACACCTTC
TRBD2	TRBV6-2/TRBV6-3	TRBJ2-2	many	CASRPNPSSGRHTGELFF	TGTGCCAGCAGACCAAACCCCTCTAGCGGGAGACATACCGGGGAGCTGTTTTTT
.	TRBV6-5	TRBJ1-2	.	CASCPDSPNYGYTF	TGTGCCAGCTGTCCCGACAGCCCAAACTATGGCTACACCTTC
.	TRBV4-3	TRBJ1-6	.	CASSQDSTTHNSPLHF	TGCGCCAGCAGCCAAGATTCGACAACTCATAATTCACCCCTCCACTTT
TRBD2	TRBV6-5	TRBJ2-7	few	CASSYSGTSGSFYEQYF	TGTGCCAGCAGTTACTCTGGGACTAGCGGGAGTTTTTACGAGCAGTACTTC
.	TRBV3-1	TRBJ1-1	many	CASSQRDGRDTEAFF	TGTGCCAGCAGCCAACGGGATGGACGGGACACTGAAGCTTTCTTT
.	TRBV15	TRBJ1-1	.	CATSYTVGFNEAFF	TGTGCCACCAGCTACACGGTGGGGTTCAATGAAGCTTTCTTT
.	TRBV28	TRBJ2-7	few	CASSLPGAMRYEQYF	TGTGCCAGCAGTTTACCGGGGGCAATGCGTTACGAGCAGTACTTC
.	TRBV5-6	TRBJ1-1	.	CASSLGLASTEAFF	TGTGCCAGCAGCCTCGGCCTGGCCTCCACTGAAGCTTTCTTT
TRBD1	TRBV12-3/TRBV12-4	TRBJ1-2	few	CASSESGTGHSYGYTF	TGTGCCAGCAGTGAATCCGGGACAGGACACTCCTATGGCTACACCTTC
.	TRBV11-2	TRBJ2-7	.	CASSLDPGLSGQYF	TGTGCCAGCAGCTTAGATCCCGGACTAAGTGGGCAGTACTTC
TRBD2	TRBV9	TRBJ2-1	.	CASSEGLAGGVYEQFF	TGTGCCAGCAGCGAGGGACTAGCGGGAGGGGTCTATGAGCAGTTCTTC
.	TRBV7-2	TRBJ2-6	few	CASSLVLGSGANVLTF	TGTGCCAGCAGCTTAGTTTTGGGCTCTGGGGCCAACGTCCTGACTTTC
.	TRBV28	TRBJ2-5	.	CASSLRAAGEETQYF	TGTGCCAGCAGTTTAAGGGCGGCAGGGGAAGAGACCCAGTACTTC
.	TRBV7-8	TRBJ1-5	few	CASSPNGNQPQHF	TGTGCCAGCAGCCCCAATGGCAATCAGCCCCAGCATTTT
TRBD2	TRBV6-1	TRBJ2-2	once	CASSPLAEFPANTGELFF	TGTGCCAGCAGCCCACTAGCGGAGTTCCCTGCGAACACCGGGGAGCTGTTTTTT
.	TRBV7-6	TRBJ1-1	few	CASSLALGSEAFF	TGTGCCAGCAGCTTAGCGCTAGGGTCTGAAGCTTTCTTT
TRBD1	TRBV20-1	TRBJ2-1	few	CSASGTGGALYYNEQFF	TGCAGTGCTAGCGGGACAGGGGGTGCGCTTTACTACAATGAGCAGTTCTTC
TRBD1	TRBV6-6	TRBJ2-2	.	CASSYGQGLNTGELFF	TGTGCCAGCAGCTACGGACAGGGACTGAACACCGGGGAGCTGTTTTTT
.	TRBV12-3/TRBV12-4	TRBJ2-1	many	CASSPIGSYNEQFF	TGTGCCAGCAGCCCTATCGGTTCCTACAATGAGCAGTTCTTC
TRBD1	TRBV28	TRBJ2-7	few	CASNPRDRTLYEQYF	TGTGCCAGCAACCCCCGGGACAGGACACTCTACGAGCAGTACTTC
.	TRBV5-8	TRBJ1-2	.	CASSLGGREVRYGYTF	TGTGCCAGCAGCTTGGGAGGAAGGGAGGTACGCTATGGCTACACCTTC
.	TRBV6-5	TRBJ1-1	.	CASSGMGARNTEAFF	TGTGCCAGCAGCGGGATGGGGGCGAGAAACACTGAAGCTTTCTTT
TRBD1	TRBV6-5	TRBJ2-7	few	CASSVNRDSSYEQYF	TGTGCCAGCAGCGTCAACCGGGACAGCTCCTACGAGCAGTACTTC
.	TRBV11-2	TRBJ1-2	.	CASSLDKYGNYGYTF	TGTGCCAGCAGCTTAGATAAGTACGGAAACTATGGCTACACCTTC
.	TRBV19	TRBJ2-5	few	CASSIRGGPETQYF	TGTGCCAGTAGTATACGGGGCGGCCCGGAGACCCAGTACTTC
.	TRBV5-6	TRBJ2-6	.	CASSIQFPRASNVAGANVLTF	TGTGCCAGCAGCATCCAGTTTCCCAGGGCCTCCAACGTCGCTGGGGCCAACGTCCTGACTTTC
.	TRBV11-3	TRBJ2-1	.	CASSPEVRGEQFF	TGTGCCAGCAGCCCAGAGGTTAGAGGTGAGCAGTTCTTC
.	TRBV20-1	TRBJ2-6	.	CRAGTLKDVLTF	TGCAGGGCCGGGACACTGAAAGACGTCCTGACTTTC
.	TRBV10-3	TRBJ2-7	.	CAISESGGYEQYF	TGTGCCATCAGTGAGTCAGGGGGATACGAGCAGTACTTC
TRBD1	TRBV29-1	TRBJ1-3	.	CSVAQGGSGNTIYF	TGCAGCGTTGCTCAGGGGGGCTCTGGAAACACCATATATTTT
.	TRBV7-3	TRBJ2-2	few	CASSLTALFTGELFF	TGTGCCAGCAGTTTAACTGCGCTTTTCACCGGGGAGCTGTTTTTT
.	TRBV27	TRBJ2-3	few	CASNPDTSDTQYF	TGTGCCAGCAACCCCGACACGTCAGATACGCAGTATTTT
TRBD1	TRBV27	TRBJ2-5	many	CASSLGQGAGETQYF	TGTGCCAGCAGTTTGGGGCAGGGGGCAGGAGAGACCCAGTACTTC
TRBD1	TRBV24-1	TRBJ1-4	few	CATRTGGSGEKLFF	TGTGCCACCAGAACAGGGGGAAGTGGAGAAAAACTGTTTTTT
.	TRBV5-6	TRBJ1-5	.	CASSLRGPNQPQHF	TGTGCCAGCAGCTTGAGGGGACCCAATCAGCCCCAGCATTTT
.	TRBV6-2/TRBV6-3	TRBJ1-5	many	CASSYSLQQSNQPQHF	TGTGCCAGCAGTTACTCTCTCCAACAGAGCAATCAGCCCCAGCATTTT
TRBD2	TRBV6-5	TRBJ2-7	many	CASRTSGTYEQYF	TGTGCCAGCAGGACTAGCGGGACTTACGAGCAGTACTTC
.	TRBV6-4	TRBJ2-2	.	CASPGELFF	TGTGCCAGCCCCGGGGAGCTGTTTTTT
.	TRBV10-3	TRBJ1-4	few	CAISERSGEKLFF	TGTGCCATCAGTGAGAGGTCGGGGGAAAAACTGTTTTTT
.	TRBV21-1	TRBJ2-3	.	CASSRGDREKKDTQYF	TGTGCCAGCAGCAGAGGGGACAGGGAAAAGAAAGATACGCAGTATTTT
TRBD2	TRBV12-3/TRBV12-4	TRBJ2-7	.	CASGEREGGEQYF	TGTGCCAGCGGCGAGCGGGAGGGAGGGGAGCAGTACTTC
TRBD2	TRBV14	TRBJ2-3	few	CASSPLTSGTDTQYF	TGTGCCAGCAGCCCCCTAACTAGCGGCACAGATACGCAGTATTTT